These T cell receptor beta chains were read from a single sample in a study of beta chain features in type 1 diabetes. TCRdb's copy holds only in-frame clones and misses some; the assay was immunoSEQ multiplex PCR. This repertoire shows some 120,000 clones, 15% to 20% found once; its top ten account for 2.6%. Sequencing was done on a sample of central memory CD4+ T cells from blood. These TCRs come from a man aged 18-30 years with type 1 diabetes. The CDR3 runs from the conserved cysteine through the conserved F or W. A D gene is named only where the DNA matches it firmly. Size tells how often a clone was seen (once, few, many) or the class of an expanded clone, and some rows leave it out.

V	size	J	D	DNA	CDR3
TRBV19	-	TRBJ2-1	-	TGTGCCAGTAGTATCAGGGGAGGGCATGAGCAGTTCTTC	CASSIRGGHEQFF
TRBV7-2	-	TRBJ2-1	TRBD2	TGTGCCAGCAGCCCCCCCGGGGCTAGCGGGAAGAATGAGCAGTTCTTC	CASSPPGASGKNEQFF
TRBV10-3	-	TRBJ1-1	-	TGTGCCATTGCGGGACATTCCATGAACACTGAAGCTTTCTTT	CAIAGHSMNTEAFF
TRBV6-5	-	TRBJ2-1	-	TGTGCCAGCGGAACCACGTACGTGAATGAGCAGTTCTTC	CASGTTYVNEQFF
TRBV13	-	TRBJ2-1	-	TGTGCCAGCAGCTTAGAGGGAGGAAGGGATTGGTTCTTC	CASSLEGGRDWFF
TRBV27	-	TRBJ2-2	TRBD2	TGTGCCAGCAGTCCTTGGGGGACTAGCGGGACGAACACCGGGGAGCTGTTTTTT	CASSPWGTSGTNTGELFF
TRBV2	-	TRBJ2-5	TRBD2	TGTGCCAGCAAGCTAGCGGGTGGGACCAGGGAGACCCAGTACTTC	CASKLAGGTRETQYF
TRBV4-1	-	TRBJ2-7	-	TGCGCCAGCAGCCAAGGGGTCCTCAGAAAGACGCTCTCCTACGAGCAGTACTTC	CASSQGVLRKTLSYEQYF
TRBV18	-	TRBJ2-1	TRBD2	TGTGCCAGCTCACCACCCGGTAGCGGGATGCCCTACAATGAGCAGTTCTTC	CASSPPGSGMPYNEQFF
TRBV29-1	many	TRBJ2-1	-	TGCAGCGCCTTGCAGGGTTCCTACAATGAGCAGTTCTTC	CSALQGSYNEQFF
TRBV5-4	few	TRBJ2-7	TRBD2	TGTGCCAGCAGCTTGGGCAGGAGCGGGGGGTCCTACGAGCAGTACTTC	CASSLGRSGGSYEQYF
TRBV6-6	many	TRBJ2-2	-	TGTGCCAGCAGTTATTACGACACCGGGGAGCTGTTTTTT	CASSYYDTGELFF
TRBV30	-	TRBJ2-3	TRBD2	TGTGCGCAGTCTGTGGGAGGGGGCACAGATACGCAGTATTTT	CAQSVGGGTDTQYF
TRBV7-9	many	TRBJ1-1	-	TGTGCCAGCACCCTTCACCCTAACACTGAAGCTTTCTTT	CASTLHPNTEAFF
TRBV6-5	few	TRBJ1-1	-	TGTGCCAGCAGGTCCCAACAGAACACTGAAGCTTTCTTT	CASRSQQNTEAFF
TRBV5-4	few	TRBJ2-1	-	TGTGCCAGCAGTCCGAGGAGGGGAAGCTCCTACAATGAGCAGTTCTTC	CASSPRRGSSYNEQFF
TRBV5-1	-	TRBJ1-1	-	TGCGCCAGCAGCTCGGACTACAGGGTAGGAACTGAAGCTTTCTTT	CASSSDYRVGTEAFF
TRBV28	few	TRBJ1-2	TRBD1	TGTGCCAGCACCCAGGGGGCTCGTGGCTACACCTTC	CASTQGARGYTF
TRBV18	few	TRBJ2-3	TRBD2	TGTGCCAGCTCACCAGGGAGCGGGAGCGCAGATACGCAGTATTTT	CASSPGSGSADTQYF
TRBV5-1	-	TRBJ2-3	-	TGCGCCAGCACTGACAGCACAGATACGCAGTATTTT	CASTDSTDTQYF
TRBV14	few	TRBJ2-1	-	TGTGCCAGCAGCCCTCCGGGACTCTACAATGAGCAGTTCTTC	CASSPPGLYNEQFF
TRBV4-3	-	TRBJ2-7	TRBD2	TGCGCCAGCAGCCAAGCCCTAGCGGGTGAGCAGTACTTC	CASSQALAGEQYF
TRBV7-9	few	TRBJ2-7	-	TGTGCCAGCAGCTTTATTCAGTCCTACGAGCAGTACTTC	CASSFIQSYEQYF
TRBV13	-	TRBJ2-3	-	TGTGCCAGCAGCGAACGACTAGCAGGGGGGGCAGATACGCAGTATTTT	CASSERLAGGADTQYF
TRBV30	-	TRBJ1-2	-	TGTGCCTGGAGTCCTGACAAGTATGGCTACACCTTC	CAWSPDKYGYTF
TRBV11-2	-	TRBJ2-7	-	TGTGCCAGCAGCCAATACGGGACTCCTACCTACGAGCAGTACTTC	CASSQYGTPTYEQYF
TRBV28	-	TRBJ1-1	-	TGTGCCAGCAGTGCCGACGGCTGGAACACTGAAGCTTTCTTT	CASSADGWNTEAFF
TRBV19	-	TRBJ1-3	TRBD1	TGTGCCAGTAGTTCCCGGACAGGGCAAAGCTCTGGAAACACCATATATTTT	CASSSRTGQSSGNTIYF